The 30 T cell receptor beta chains below come from one sample, sequenced in a study of OX40 agonist ivuxolimab in advanced cancers. Sequencing was performed with immunoSEQ multiplex PCR; in TCRdb, only in-frame clones are kept and a portion is missing. Counted here are fewer than 30,000 clones, roughly three quarters occurring once; the ten biggest clones make up about 32%. This specimen was CD4+ or CD8+ T cells sorted from blood, taken in a trial of the OX40 agonist ivuxolimab. The receptors shown here come from an adult with an advanced solid tumor such as melanoma, head and neck, liver or kidney cancer.

The J gene is TRBJ2-5, the V gene TRBV6-5; D is ambiguous. The CDR3 runs to 11 residues. CDR1 and CDR2 from the germline V gene are MNHEY and SVGAGI. Between the trimmed V and J ends, which lost 4 bases and 4 bases, there was a span of 4 bases. CDR3 nucleotides: TGTGCCAGCAGTTTCGGAGAGACCCAGTACTTC. Its translation is CASSFGETQYF.

This chain connects TRBV5-6 to TRBJ2-7; D call uncertain. Trimming stripped 0 bases from V and 2 bases from J, with 9 bases between. This CDR3 contains 14 residues. CDR1 and CDR2 (germline): SGHDT, YYEEEE. The CDR3 region is CASSLVGGAYEQYF. CDR3 bases: TGTGCCAGCAGCTTGGTAGGTGGGGCCTACGAGCAGTACTTC.

V and J are TRBV9 and TRBJ1-2; the match to TRBD1 covers 10 bases. V shed 3 bases, J shed 6 bases, and the junction held 5 bases outside the gene matches. The CDR3 is 14 amino acids. CDR1 is SGDLS and CDR2 is YYNGEE in the germline V gene. CDR3 sequence: CASSAGQGLDGYTF. The CDR3 nucleotides are TGTGCCAGCAGCGCGGGACAGGGGTTGGATGGCTACACCTTC.

This chain uses TRBV5-3 with TRBJ1-3, with 7 nucleotides matching TRBD1. TRBV5-3 is labeled an ORF, and its function is uncertain. The CDR3 is 15 residues long. V dropped 4 bases and J dropped 1; count of bases not matched to a gene: 5. CDR3 in DNA: TGTGCCAGAAGCACTAACAGGGGATCTGGAAACACCATATATTTT. Protein sequence: CARSTNRGSGNTIYF.

The chain recombines TRBV27 with TRBJ2-2, with 9 bases identical to TRBD2. The CDR3 spans 15 residues. V trimming: 6 bases; J trimming: 5 bases; junction bases outside the gene matches: 7. CDR1 MNHEY and CDR2 SMNVEV come from the germline V gene (reference sequence). In nucleotides, the CDR3 is TGTGCCAGCAGGGGAGGTAGCGGGAGAACCGGGGAGCTGTTTTTT. It is translated as CASRGGSGRTGELFF.

The rearrangement joins TRBV13 to TRBJ1-5; TRBD1 matches at 9 bases. V was clipped by 1 base and J by 1 base; unmatched bases: 5. From germline, CDR1 is PRHDT and CDR2 FYEKMQ (reference sequence). The CDR3 is 17 residues long. The CDR3 coding sequence is TGTGCCAGCAGCTTAGTGGGACAGGGAGGAAGCAATCAGCCCCAGCATTTT. It yields the protein CASSLVGQGGSNQPQHF.

This chain joins TRBV14 and TRBJ1-2; TRBD1 might be the D (5 bases). Germline V gene sequence: CDR1 SGHDN, CDR2 FVKESK. Trimming pared 0 bases from V and 1 base from J, leaving 15 bases between. This CDR3 spans 17 amino acids. CDR3 sequence: CASSQDFWTTHNYGYTF. The CDR3 DNA reads TGTGCCAGCAGCCAAGATTTCTGGACAACTCATAACTATGGCTACACCTTC.

The chain has TRBV30 and TRBJ2-3; 12 bases match TRBD2. V gave up 0 bases and J gave up 3 bases; unmatched junction bases: 10. Germline values: CDR1 GTSNPN, CDR2 SVGIG (reference sequence). CDR3 length equals 18 residues. The CDR3 nucleotides read TGTGCCTGGAGTGTACCGCCCCCTAGCGGGGGGGAAACAGATACGCAGTATTTT. The encoded protein is CAWSVPPPSGGETDTQYF.

The chain combines TRBV9 with TRBJ2-1; D unresolved. There are 15 residues in the CDR3. Per germline, CDR1 SGDLS and CDR2 YYNGEE. The ends were cut back, 4 bases at V and 4 bases at J, with 15 bases in the middle. CDR3: CASSPSGYLYNEQFF. CDR3 DNA sequence: TGTGCCAGCAGCCCTAGTGGCTATCTATACAATGAGCAGTTCTTC. Using reference TRBV9 and TRBJ2-1 for the parts outside the CDR3, the full variable domain is DSGVTQTPKHLITATGQRVTLRCSPRSGDLSVYWYQQSLDQGLQFLIQYYNGEERAKGNILERFSAQQFPDLHSELNLSSLELGDSALYFCASSPSGYLYNEQFFGPGTRLTVL.

Notes on this clone: Compared with germline, one end of the junction differs, possibly owing to a read error. The chain uses TRBV7-7 and TRBJ2-1; D is unresolved. Germline V lookup: CDR1 SSHAT, CDR2 FNYEAQ (reference sequence). This CDR3 has 15 amino acids. In DNA form, the CDR3 reads TGTGCTAGCAGGCCCCTTACAAGAAACTACAATGAGCAGTTCTTC. Amino acids: CASRPLTRNYNEQFF.

The chain links TRBV7-3 to TRBJ2-1, with TRBD2 matching 7 bases. This CDR3 is built from 14 residues. The V gene end was trimmed by 1 base and the J gene end by 4 bases; junction bases not matched to a gene: 1. Germline CDR1 is SGHTA and CDR2 is FQGTGA. The DNA of the CDR3 is TGTGCCAGCAGCTTAAGGGGGGGATACAATGAGCAGTTCTTC. Its translation is CASSLRGGYNEQFF.

The V call is TRBV5-1, the J call TRBJ2-7, with a tentative D call TRBD1 (5 bases). V was pared by 0 bases and J by 2 bases, with 9 bases between. The CDR3 consists of 14 residues. Germline V gene data show CDR1 as SGHRS and CDR2 as YFSETQ. The CDR3 coding sequence is TGCGCCAGCAGCTTGGCCACAGGCGCCTACGAGCAGTACTTC. It yields the protein CASSLATGAYEQYF.

This clone was observed a few times. The chain couples TRBV9 to TRBJ2-2, with D tentatively TRBD2 (5 bases). Trimming took 2 bases from V and 0 from J, leaving 14 bases between them. The length of the CDR3 is 17 residues. Germline V gene lookup returns CDR1 SGDLS and CDR2 YYNGEE. The CDR3 bases are TGTGCCAGCAGCGTCCCAAAAGCGGCCGCGAACACCGGGGAGCTGTTTTTT. Encoded protein: CASSVPKAAANTGELFF.

V usage is TRBV13 and J usage is TRBJ2-7; TRBD2 might be the D (7 bases). Germline V gene lookup returns CDR1 PRHDT and CDR2 FYEKMQ (reference sequence). The CDR3 spans 16 residues. Trimming took 1 base from V and 3 from J, leaving 16 bases between them. The CDR3 region is CASSLALGGQFYEQYF. The CDR3, as DNA: TGTGCCAGCAGCTTAGCGTTGGGGGGGCAGTTCTACGAGCAGTACTTC.

The chain joins TRBV5-6 to TRBJ1-2; D is possibly TRBD1 (5 bases). Germline assignment: CDR1 SGHDT and CDR2 YYEEEE. The CDR3 sequence is 14 residues long. V was trimmed by 6 bases and J by 3 bases, leaving 15 bases between them. The CDR3: CASTGGAKDYGYTF. The CDR3 region has the DNA TGTGCCAGCACCGGAGGGGCTAAGGACTATGGCTACACCTTC. The complete variable domain, with remaining parts taken from reference TRBV5-6 and TRBJ1-2, reads DAGVTQSPTHLIKTRGQQVTLRCSPKSGHDTVSWYQQALGQGPQFIFQYYEEEERQRGNFPDRFSGHQFPNYSSELNVNALLLGDSALYLCASTGGAKDYGYTFGSGTRLTVV.

The J gene is TRBJ1-2, the V gene TRBV5-5; weak D call: TRBD1 (5 bases). The CDR3 runs 17 residues. V was pared by 4 bases and J by 2 bases, with 21 bases between. Looked up from germline, CDR1 is SGHKS and CDR2 is YYEKEE (reference sequence). CDR3 DNA sequence: TGTGCCAGCAGCCCCGAGCCGGGGGTGCCCCCGAACTATGGCTACACCTTC. Protein: CASSPEPGVPPNYGYTF. Combining the CDR3 with reference TRBV5-5 and TRBJ1-2 gives the whole variable domain DAGVTQSPTHLIKTRGQQVTLRCSPISGHKSVSWYQQVLGQGPQFIFQYYEKEERGRGNFPDRFSARQFPNYSSELNVNALLLGDSALYLCASSPEPGVPPNYGYTFGSGTRLTVV.

The chain has TRBV5-5 and TRBJ2-7; D tentatively reads TRBD1 or TRBD2 (5 bases each). V lost 2 bases and J 9 bases, leaving 21 bases between the germline ends. CDR3 length equals 15 residues. CDR1 and CDR2 (germline): SGHKS, YYEKEE (reference sequence). CDR3 amino acids: CASSFVGAPDTGQYF. The DNA of the CDR3 is TGTGCCAGCAGCTTTGTCGGGGCACCTGACACCGGGCAGTACTTC.

The chain links TRBV7-2 to TRBJ1-2; 10 bases line up with TRBD1. After removal of 4 bases from V and 4 bases from J, the junction contained 6 bases not matched to a gene. Per the germline V gene, CDR1 is SGHTA and CDR2 is FQGNSA. This CDR3 contains 15 residues. DNA of the CDR3: TGTGCCAGCAGCTCCCGGACAGGGGGAGTCTATGGCTACACCTTC. Translating it yields CASSSRTGGVYGYTF.

By share, this clone ranks as medium-sized. The genes are TRBV19 and TRBJ1-1; D not resolved. Trimming took 1 base from V and 1 from J, leaving 7 bases between them. Germline-derived CDR1 and CDR2 are LNHDA and SQIVND (reference sequence). The CDR3 runs to 14 residues. CDR3 sequence reads: CASSIGARNTEAFF. The CDR3, as DNA: TGTGCCAGTAGTATAGGGGCAAGGAACACTGAAGCTTTCTTT.

V and J are TRBV7-6 and TRBJ2-7; 7 nucleotides align to TRBD1. With V trimmed by 0 bases and J by 4 bases, 6 bases remained unmatched. Germline lookup yields CDR1 SGHVS and CDR2 FNYEAQ. The CDR3 contains 15 residues. The DNA for the CDR3 is TGTGCCAGCAGCTTAGCGGGGGCAGGGGGTTACGAGCAGTACTTC. It encodes CASSLAGAGGYEQYF. Full variable domain (remainder filled in from reference TRBV7-6 and TRBJ2-7): GAGVSQSPRYKVTKRGQDVALRCDPISGHVSLYWYRQALGQGPEFLTYFNYEAQQDKSGLPNDRFSAERPEGSISTLTIQRTEQRDSAMYRCASSLAGAGGYEQYFGPGTRLTVT.

This clone was detected once. The chain has TRBV5-1 and TRBJ2-7; 11 nucleotides agree with TRBD2. Trimming removed 6 bases from V and 3 bases from J; junction bases left unmatched: 8. This CDR3 region has 15 residues. Germline CDR1 and CDR2: SGHRS and YFSETQ. DNA of the CDR3: TGCGCCAGCACCACACTGGGACTAGCGGACTACGAGCAGTACTTC. Translation: CASTTLGLADYEQYF.

This rearrangement joins TRBV5-1 to TRBJ1-1, with unresolved D. V was pared by 3 bases and J by 5 bases, with 14 bases between. The CDR3 consists of 14 residues. Germline CDR1 is SGHRS and CDR2 is YFSETQ. The CDR3 spells CASSSESSGTEAFF. Written as DNA, the CDR3 is TGCGCCAGCAGCTCCGAGTCCTCAGGTACTGAAGCTTTCTTT.

V is TRBV4-1 and J is TRBJ2-4; a possible D gene is TRBD1 (5 bases). The CDR3 length is 15 residues. V was pared by 4 bases and J by 8 bases, with 18 bases between. CDR1 and CDR2 (germline): MGHRA, YSYEKL. The DNA of the CDR3 is TGCGCCAGCAGCCCAGGGCCCCCCATTGCGGACATTCAGTACTTC. Residues: CASSPGPPIADIQYF.

V is TRBV6-9 and J is TRBJ2-7; 9 bases are shared with TRBD1. CDR3 length equals 15 residues. V lost 7 bases to trimming and J lost 2 bases; unmatched junction nucleotides: 9. Germline V gene lookup returns CDR1 MNHGY and CDR2 SVAAGI. The CDR3 here is CASKPERTGAYEQYF. The CDR3 nucleotides are TGTGCCAGCAAACCGGAACGGACAGGGGCCTACGAGCAGTACTTC.

V gene TRBV28 combines with J gene TRBJ2-5, with 9 bases matching TRBD1. CDR1 MDHEN and CDR2 SYDVKM come from the germline V gene. V lost 6 bases to trimming and J lost 4 bases; unmatched junction nucleotides: 12. This CDR3 is 16 amino acids long. The CDR3 nucleotides read TGTGCCAGCAGGTACCTGAGCGACAGGGGGGCAGAGACCCAGTACTTC. This gives the protein CASRYLSDRGAETQYF.

This clone has only one observation. The junction shows a germline mismatch at one end, possibly a read error. The genes are TRBV30 and TRBJ1-1, with TRBD1 matching 9 bases. This CDR3 spans 10 amino acids. The V gene's germline CDR1 is GTSNPN and CDR2 SVGIG (reference sequence). The CDR3 DNA is TGCAGGACAGGGGACACTGAAGCTTTCTTT. Its protein is CRTGDTEAFF.

The V call is TRBV18, the J call TRBJ2-7; TRBD1 matches at 7 bases. J gave up 1 base and V 5 bases, and 8 bases lay outside the gene matches. This CDR3 spans 15 amino acids. CDR1 and CDR2 from the germline V gene are KGHSH and LQKENI. In nucleotides, the CDR3 is TGTGCCAGCTCAACGACAGGGAGAGAATCCTACGAGCAGTACTTC. This sequence encodes CASSTTGRESYEQYF.

The chain combines TRBV4-1 with TRBJ1-1; D remains unclear. V was cut by 0 bases and J by 4 bases, with 12 bases left in between. This CDR3 is built from 15 residues. Germline V gives CDR1 MGHRA, CDR2 YSYEKL. CDR3 nucleotides: TGCGCCAGCAGCCAAGAGCTGGGAGGGAGCACTGAAGCTTTCTTT. It translates to CASSQELGGSTEAFF.

The gene calls are TRBV4-2 and TRBJ2-3, with TRBD2 identical over 8 bases. This CDR3 has 16 residues. Germline V gene sequence: CDR1 LGHNA, CDR2 YNFKEQ. J lost 2 bases, V lost 2 bases, and 6 bases had no gene match. In DNA, the CDR3 is TGTGCCAGCAGCCAAAGGACTAGCCAATACACAGATACGCAGTATTTT. It specifies CASSQRTSQYTDTQYF.

This rearrangement joins TRBV6-1 to TRBJ1-2; the D is unclear. The germline CDR1 and CDR2 sequences are MNHNS and SASEGT. Trimming took off 3 bases at V and 2 bases at J, with 13 bases between the two ends. CDR3 length: 15 amino acids. As DNA, the CDR3 is TGTGCCAGCAGTGACTTCGCGGCAGAGAACTATGGCTACACCTTC. Translation gives CASSDFAAENYGYTF.